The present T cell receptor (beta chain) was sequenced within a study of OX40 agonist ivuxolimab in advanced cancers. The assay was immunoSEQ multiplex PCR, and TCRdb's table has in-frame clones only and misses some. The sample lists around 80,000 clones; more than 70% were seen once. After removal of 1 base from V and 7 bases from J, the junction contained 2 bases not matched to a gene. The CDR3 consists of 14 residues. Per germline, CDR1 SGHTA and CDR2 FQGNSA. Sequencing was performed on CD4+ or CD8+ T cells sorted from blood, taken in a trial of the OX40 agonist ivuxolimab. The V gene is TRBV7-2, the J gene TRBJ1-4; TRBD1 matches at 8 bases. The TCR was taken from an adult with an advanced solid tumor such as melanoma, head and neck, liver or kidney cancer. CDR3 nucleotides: TGTGCCAGCAGCTTAGACAGGGGGGGTGAAAAACTGTTTTTT. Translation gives CASSLDRGGEKLFF.